This is a list of T cell receptor beta chains from one sample in a study of T cell responses to AZD1222 COVID-19 vaccine. Profiling relied on immunoSEQ multiplex PCR, and the TCRdb table lists in-frame clones only, not all of them. The sample has over 150,000 clones, approximately 92% seen once. The source was peripheral blood, collected 28 days after the second dose of the MenACWY control vaccine. The receptors shown here come from an adult who received the MenACWY meningococcal vaccine as a control. The CDR3 runs from the conserved cysteine through the conserved F or W. Each record gives: D gene, V gene, clone size, J gene, CDR3 protein, CDR3 DNA. The D gene is left open where the match is weak. Not all rows give a size; the values are once, few, many and, for expanded clones, a class.

-	TRBV3-1/TRBV3-2	-	TRBJ2-5	CASSQDQWVKYF	TGTGCCAGCAGCCAAGATCAGTGGGTAAAGTACTTC
TRBD2	TRBV3-1/TRBV3-2	-	TRBJ2-2	CASSFSGGMYTGELFF	TGTGCCAGCAGCTTCAGCGGGGGCATGTACACCGGGGAGCTGTTTTTT
-	TRBV30	-	TRBJ1-2	CAWSPGSYGYTF	TGTGCCTGGAGCCCCGGAAGCTATGGCTACACCTTC
-	TRBV6-5	-	TRBJ1-6	CASSFGGGSSPLHF	TGTGCCAGCAGCTTCGGGGGCGGTAGTTCACCCCTCCACTTT
-	TRBV4-3	-	TRBJ1-1	CASSPQTGMNTEAFF	TGCGCCAGCAGCCCCCAGACAGGCATGAACACTGAAGCTTTCTTT
TRBD1	TRBV11-2	-	TRBJ1-2	CASSQPGGRLYGYTF	TGTGCCAGCAGCCAACCAGGGGGTCGGCTCTATGGCTACACCTTC
TRBD1	TRBV12-3/TRBV12-4	-	TRBJ1-1	CASRGTGGTEAFF	TGTGCCAGCAGGGGGACAGGGGGCACTGAAGCTTTCTTT
-	TRBV30	-	TRBJ2-1	CAWSVALMVYEQFF	TGTGCCTGGAGTGTAGCCTTAATGGTCTATGAGCAGTTCTTC
TRBD1	TRBV6-5	-	TRBJ2-2	CASRQGFTGELFF	TGTGCCAGCCGACAGGGATTCACCGGGGAGCTGTTTTTT
-	TRBV10-3	-	TRBJ1-1	CAISESNKGGQSRLMNTEAFF	TGTGCCATCAGTGAGTCGAACAAGGGTGGACAGTCCAGACTGATGAACACTGAAGCTTTCTTT
-	TRBV27	-	TRBJ1-2	CASSFSGNYGYTF	TGTGCCAGCAGTTTCTCAGGGAACTATGGCTACACCTTC
TRBD1	TRBV27	-	TRBJ2-7	CATIRAGGAYEQYF	TGTGCCACCATTCGGGCAGGGGGTGCCTACGAGCAGTACTTC
TRBD1	TRBV6-5	-	TRBJ2-1	CASRNRDRQFF	TGTGCCAGCAGAAACCGGGACAGGCAGTTCTTC
TRBD1	TRBV25-1	-	TRBJ2-5	CASSESQQGALGETQYF	TGTGCCAGCAGTGAATCCCAGCAGGGGGCTCTTGGAGAGACCCAGTACTTC
TRBD1	TRBV10-1	-	TRBJ1-1	CASSMTGSNTEAFF	TGCGCCAGCAGTATGACAGGGTCGAACACTGAAGCTTTCTTT
TRBD1	TRBV5-8	-	TRBJ1-6	CASSYGTGGSPLHF	TGTGCCAGCAGCTACGGGACAGGCGGGTCACCCCTCCACTTT
TRBD1	TRBV19	-	TRBJ1-2	CATSRDRASGYTF	TGTGCCACAAGCCGGGACAGGGCGTCTGGCTACACCTTC
TRBD1	TRBV9	once	TRBJ2-3	CASKYRDRGTDTQYF	TGTGCCAGCAAGTACCGGGACAGGGGCACAGATACGCAGTATTTT
-	TRBV5-1	once	TRBJ2-3	CASRETSTDTQYF	TGCGCCAGCAGGGAGACTAGCACAGATACGCAGTATTTT
-	TRBV30	-	TRBJ1-4	CAWGWGDEKLFF	TGTGCCTGGGGCTGGGGAGATGAAAAACTGTTTTTT
TRBD1	TRBV30	-	TRBJ1-1	CAWSNDRGRMNTEAFF	TGTGCCTGGAGTAACGACAGGGGGCGTATGAACACTGAAGCTTTCTTT
-	TRBV3-1/TRBV3-2	-	TRBJ1-1	CASSQDTGRSEAFF	TGTGCCAGCAGCCAAGATACGGGGCGGTCTGAAGCTTTCTTT
TRBD1	TRBV30	-	TRBJ2-3	CALTGSGDTQYF	TGTGCCTTGACAGGGTCGGGAGATACGCAGTATTTT
-	TRBV7-3	-	TRBJ1-1	CASSREGNTEAFF	TGTGCCAGCAGCCGAGAGGGGAACACTGAAGCTTTCTTT
-	TRBV6-5	once	TRBJ1-2	CASRNLPGEDGYTF	TGTGCCAGCCGTAATCTCCCAGGGGAGGACGGCTACACCTTC
TRBD1	TRBV4-1	-	TRBJ2-2	CASSRTTGVGELFF	TGCGCCAGCAGCCGCACGACAGGGGTCGGGGAGCTGTTTTTT
-	TRBV24-1	-	TRBJ2-1	CATSDRKDPSEQFF	TGTGCCACCAGTGACCGAAAAGACCCGAGTGAGCAGTTCTTC
-	TRBV28	-	TRBJ1-1	CASSRVPPEAFF	TGTGCCAGCAGTCGGGTTCCACCTGAAGCTTTCTTT
-	TRBV4-3	-	TRBJ2-3	CASSQLWQYTDTQYF	TGCGCCAGCAGCCAATTATGGCAGTACACAGATACGCAGTATTTT
-	TRBV6-5	-	TRBJ1-5	CASSYQHLGQPQHF	TGTGCCAGCAGTTACCAGCATCTAGGACAGCCCCAGCATTTT
-	TRBV11-1	-	TRBJ2-2	CASSSHGADYTGELFF	TGTGCCAGCAGCTCTCACGGGGCAGACTACACCGGGGAGCTGTTTTTT
TRBD1	TRBV28	once	TRBJ1-5	CASSLHKGASNQPQHF	TGTGCCAGCAGTTTACACAAGGGGGCTAGCAATCAGCCCCAGCATTTT
TRBD2	TRBV19	-	TRBJ2-5	CASSPLAGGETQYF	TGTGCCAGTAGCCCTCTAGCGGGGGGTGAGACCCAGTACTTC
TRBD1	TRBV11-1	-	TRBJ1-1	CASSFRTGAGDTEAFF	TGTGCCAGCAGCTTCCGGACAGGGGCCGGGGACACTGAAGCTTTCTTT
TRBD2	TRBV6-6	-	TRBJ2-7	CASSSRGREWREQYF	TGTGCCAGCAGTTCTCGGGGGAGGGAATGGCGGGAGCAGTACTTC
TRBD1	TRBV19	-	TRBJ1-2	CASSTDRGYGYTF	TGTGCCAGTAGTACAGACAGGGGCTATGGCTACACCTTC
-	TRBV2	-	TRBJ1-2	CASSDRANYGYTF	TGTGCCAGCAGTGATCGGGCCAACTATGGCTACACCTTC
-	TRBV6-6	-	TRBJ1-2	CASSGGQEIYGYTF	TGTGCCAGCAGTGGCGGGCAGGAGATCTATGGCTACACCTTC